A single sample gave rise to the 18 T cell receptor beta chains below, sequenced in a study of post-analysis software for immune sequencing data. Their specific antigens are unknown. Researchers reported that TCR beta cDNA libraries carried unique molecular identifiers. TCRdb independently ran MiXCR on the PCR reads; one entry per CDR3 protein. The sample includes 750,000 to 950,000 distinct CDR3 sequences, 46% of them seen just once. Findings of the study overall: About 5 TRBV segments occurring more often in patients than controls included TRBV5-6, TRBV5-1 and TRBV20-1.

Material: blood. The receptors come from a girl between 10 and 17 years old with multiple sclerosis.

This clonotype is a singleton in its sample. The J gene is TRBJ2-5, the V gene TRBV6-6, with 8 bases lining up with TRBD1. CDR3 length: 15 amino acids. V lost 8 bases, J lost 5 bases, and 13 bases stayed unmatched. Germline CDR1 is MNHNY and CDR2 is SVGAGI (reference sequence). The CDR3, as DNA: TGTGCCAGCCATTCCGGACAGGGACGACGTGAGACCCAGTACTTC. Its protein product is CASHSGQGRRETQYF.

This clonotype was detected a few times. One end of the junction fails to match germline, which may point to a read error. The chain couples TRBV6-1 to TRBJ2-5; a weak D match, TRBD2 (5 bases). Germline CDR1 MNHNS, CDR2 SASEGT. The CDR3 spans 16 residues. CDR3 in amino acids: CASSGTGWGVSETQYF. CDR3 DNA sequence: TGTGCTAGCAGTGGAACCGGGTGGGGAGTAAGTGAGACCCAGTACTTC.

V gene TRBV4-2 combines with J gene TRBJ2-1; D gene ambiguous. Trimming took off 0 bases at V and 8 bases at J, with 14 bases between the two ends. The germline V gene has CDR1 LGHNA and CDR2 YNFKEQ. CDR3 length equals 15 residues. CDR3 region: CASSQERAPWDEQFF. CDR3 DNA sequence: TGTGCCAGCAGCCAAGAAAGGGCCCCTTGGGATGAGCAGTTCTTC.

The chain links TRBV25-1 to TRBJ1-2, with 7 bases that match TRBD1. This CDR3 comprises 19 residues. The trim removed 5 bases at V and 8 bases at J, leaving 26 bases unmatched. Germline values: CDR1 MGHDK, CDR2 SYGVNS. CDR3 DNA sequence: TGTGCCAGCAGTAGAATAAAGGGGGCCGGGGCAGGAGTGGTTAGAGGCTACACCTTC. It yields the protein CASSRIKGAGAGVVRGYTF.

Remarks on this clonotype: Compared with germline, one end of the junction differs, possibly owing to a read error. The CDR3 spells CPSSRTGGILGNTEAFF. CDR3 DNA sequence: TGTCCCAGCAGCCGGACAGGGGGAATTTTAGGGAACACTGAAGCTTTCTTT. This rearrangement joins TRBV11-2 to TRBJ1-1, with 10 positions matching TRBD1. The CDR3 covers 17 residues. Germline CDR1 SGHAT, CDR2 FQNNGV. Variable domain in full (rest from reference TRBV11-2 and TRBJ1-1): EAGVAQSPRYKIIEKRQSVAFWCNPISGHATLYWYQQILGQGPKLLIQFQNNGVVDDSQLPKDRFSAERLKGVDSTLKIQPAKLEDSAVYLCPSSRTGGILGNTEAFFGQGTRLTVV.

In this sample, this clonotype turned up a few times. The CDR3 here is CSVELAGSTDTQYF. CDR3 DNA: TGCAGCGTTGAACTAGCGGGGAGCACAGATACGCAGTATTTT. The chain recombines TRBV29-1 with TRBJ2-3; 9 nucleotides match TRBD2. The CDR3 is 14 residues long. The germline V gene encodes CDR1 SQVTM and CDR2 ANQGSEA. V trimming: 2 bases; J trimming: 0 bases; junction bases outside the gene matches: 0.

The CDR3 spells CASSLGPGLESHEQYF. The DNA of the CDR3 is TGTGCCAGCAGCCTAGGACCGGGACTAGAAAGCCACGAGCAGTACTTC. The chain has TRBV11-2 and TRBJ2-7; 8 nucleotides line up with TRBD2. Germline V lookup: CDR1 SGHAT, CDR2 FQNNGV. The CDR3 is 16 amino acids. Trimming at V came to 5 bases and at J to 5 bases, leaving 14 bases not matched to a gene.

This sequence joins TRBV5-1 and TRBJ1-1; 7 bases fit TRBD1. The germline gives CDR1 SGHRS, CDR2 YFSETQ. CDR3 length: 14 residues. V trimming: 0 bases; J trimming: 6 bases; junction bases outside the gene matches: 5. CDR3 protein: CASSLDRGVAEAFF. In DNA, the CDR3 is TGCGCCAGCAGCTTGGACAGGGGAGTGGCTGAAGCTTTCTTT.

The CDR3 region has the DNA TGTGCCAGCAGTTTGGGCGGGAGAACGAATGAGCAGTACTTC. It is translated as CASSLGGRTNEQYF. V is TRBV12-3 or TRBV12-4 and J is TRBJ2-5, with 7 bases aligning to TRBD2. The CDR3 totals 14 residues. The V gene end was trimmed by 3 bases and the J gene end by 11 bases; junction bases not matched to a gene: 12.

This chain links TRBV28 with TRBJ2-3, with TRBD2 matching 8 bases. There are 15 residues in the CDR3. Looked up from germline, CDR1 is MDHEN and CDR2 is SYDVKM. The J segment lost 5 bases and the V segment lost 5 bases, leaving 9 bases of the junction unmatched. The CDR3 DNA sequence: TGTGCCAGCAGTCTTCAGAAGCGGGAGTTAGATACGCAGTATTTT. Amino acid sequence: CASSLQKRELDTQYF.

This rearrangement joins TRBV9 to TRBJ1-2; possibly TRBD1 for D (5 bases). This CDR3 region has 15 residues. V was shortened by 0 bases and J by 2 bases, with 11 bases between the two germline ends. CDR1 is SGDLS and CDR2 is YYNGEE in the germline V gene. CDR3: CASSVARQGNYGYTF. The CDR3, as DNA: TGTGCCAGCAGCGTAGCCCGGCAGGGAAACTATGGCTACACCTTC.

CDR3 residues: CASSSQQTDNEQFF. CDR3 nucleotides: TGTGCCAGCAGCTCCCAGCAAACCGACAATGAGCAGTTCTTC. The chain links TRBV7-2 to TRBJ2-1; D not certain. Germline V lookup: CDR1 SGHTA, CDR2 FQGNSA. Trimming stripped 4 bases from V and 5 bases from J, with 12 bases between. The CDR3 runs 14 residues.

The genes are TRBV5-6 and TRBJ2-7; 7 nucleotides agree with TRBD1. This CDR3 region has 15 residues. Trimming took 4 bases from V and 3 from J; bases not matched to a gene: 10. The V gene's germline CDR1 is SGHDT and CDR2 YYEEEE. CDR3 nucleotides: TGTGCCAGCAGCGTGTCCGGGGCAGGGGGCTACGAGCAGTACTTC. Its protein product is CASSVSGAGGYEQYF.

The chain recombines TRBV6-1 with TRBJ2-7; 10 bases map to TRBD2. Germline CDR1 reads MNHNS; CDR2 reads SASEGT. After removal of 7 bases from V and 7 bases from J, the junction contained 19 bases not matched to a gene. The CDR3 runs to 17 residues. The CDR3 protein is CASKPFSGRPSYNEQYF. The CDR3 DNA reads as TGTGCCAGCAAACCATTTAGCGGGAGGCCATCCTACAATGAGCAGTACTTC.

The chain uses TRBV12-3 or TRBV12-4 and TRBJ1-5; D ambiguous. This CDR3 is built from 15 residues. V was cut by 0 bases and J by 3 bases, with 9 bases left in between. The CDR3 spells CASSLADGYNQPQHF. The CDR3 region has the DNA TGTGCCAGCAGTTTAGCGGACGGTTACAATCAGCCCCAGCATTTT.

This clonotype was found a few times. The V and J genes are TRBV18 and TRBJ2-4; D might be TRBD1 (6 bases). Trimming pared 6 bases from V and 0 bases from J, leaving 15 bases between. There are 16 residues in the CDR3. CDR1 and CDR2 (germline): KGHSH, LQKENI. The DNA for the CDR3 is TGTGCCAGCTCCCCAGACGGACAGCTAGCCAAAAACATTCAGTACTTC. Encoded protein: CASSPDGQLAKNIQYF.

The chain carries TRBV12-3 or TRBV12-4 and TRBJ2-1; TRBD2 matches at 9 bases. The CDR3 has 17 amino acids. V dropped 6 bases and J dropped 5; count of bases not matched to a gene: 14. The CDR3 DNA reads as TGTGCCAGCAGACCCCCCTTCTGGGGACTAGCAGACAATGAGCAGTTCTTC. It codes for CASRPPFWGLADNEQFF.

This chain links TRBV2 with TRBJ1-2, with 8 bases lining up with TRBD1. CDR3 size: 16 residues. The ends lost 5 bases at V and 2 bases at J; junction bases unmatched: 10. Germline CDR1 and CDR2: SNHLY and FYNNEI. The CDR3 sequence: CASSPGQEDQNYGYTF. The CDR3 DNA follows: TGTGCCAGCAGTCCGGGACAGGAGGATCAGAACTATGGCTACACCTTC. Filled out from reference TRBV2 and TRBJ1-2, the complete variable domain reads EPEVTQTPSHQVTQMGQEVILRCVPISNHLYFYWYRQILGQKVEFLVSFYNNEISEKSEIFDDQFSVERPDGSNFTLKIRSTKLEDSAMYFCASSPGQEDQNYGYTFGSGTRLTVV.